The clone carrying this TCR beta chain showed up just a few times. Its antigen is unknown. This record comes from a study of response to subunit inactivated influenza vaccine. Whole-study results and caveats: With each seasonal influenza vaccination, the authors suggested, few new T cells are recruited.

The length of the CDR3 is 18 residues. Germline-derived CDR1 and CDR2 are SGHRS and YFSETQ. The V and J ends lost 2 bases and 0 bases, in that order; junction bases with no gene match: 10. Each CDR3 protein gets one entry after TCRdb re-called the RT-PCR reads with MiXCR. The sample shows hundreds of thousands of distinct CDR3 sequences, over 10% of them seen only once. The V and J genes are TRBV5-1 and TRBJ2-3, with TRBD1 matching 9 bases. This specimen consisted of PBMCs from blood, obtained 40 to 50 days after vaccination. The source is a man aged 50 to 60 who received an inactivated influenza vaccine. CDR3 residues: CASSLRPPGQGSTDTQYF. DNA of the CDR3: TGCGCCAGCAGCTTAAGGCCACCGGGACAGGGAAGCACAGATACGCAGTATTTT.